The 7 T cell receptor beta chains listed next were all sequenced from one sample in a study of post-analysis software for immune sequencing data. Study results and caveats: Five or six TRBV segments were more frequent in patients than controls; TRBV5-6, TRBV5-1 and TRBV20-1 belonged to this group.

Their antigens remain unidentified. Each TCR beta cDNA library carried unique molecular identifiers. TCRdb reanalysed the PCR reads using MiXCR and keeps one entry per CDR3 protein. The sample consists of roughly 800,000 distinct CDR3 sequences, 40% to 55% of them appearing once. The material sequenced was blood. The receptors were gathered from a girl between 5 and 17 years old with multiple sclerosis.

There are a few counts of this clonotype. V usage is TRBV12-3 or TRBV12-4 and J usage is TRBJ2-5; D gene unclear. V shed 5 bases and J shed 3 bases, with 10 bases lying between them. This CDR3 contains 13 residues. CDR3 residues: CASSPAGKETQYF. CDR3 nucleotides: TGTGCCAGCAGTCCAGCCGGCAAAGAGACCCAGTACTTC.

The rearrangement uses TRBV4-2 and TRBJ2-3, with TRBD2 matching over 9 bases. V trimming: 3 bases; J trimming: 2 bases; junction bases outside the gene matches: 6. CDR1 and CDR2 (germline): LGHNA, YNFKEQ. This CDR3 has 16 residues. The CDR3 is CASSHPLAGVTDTQYF. In nucleotides, the CDR3 is TGTGCCAGCAGCCATCCATTAGCGGGAGTCACAGATACGCAGTATTTT.

The chain uses TRBV6-5 and TRBJ2-3; D call uncertain. The CDR3 is 14 amino acids. Germline values: CDR1 MNHEY, CDR2 SVGAGI. The V end lost 1 base, the J end lost 0 bases, and 5 bases lay between the germline ends. Here the CDR3 DNA reads TGTGCCAGCAGTTACTACTCAAGCACAGATACGCAGTATTTT. Translated: CASSYYSSTDTQYF.

The V and J genes are TRBV12-3 or TRBV12-4 and TRBJ2-1; a possible D gene is TRBD2 (6 bases). The CDR3 is 15 amino acids. Trimming stripped 6 bases from V and 5 bases from J, with 17 bases between. Here the CDR3 DNA reads TGTGCCAGCAGGCTTCGTGAGGGAGGTCACAATGAGCAGTTCTTC. It specifies CASRLREGGHNEQFF.

This clonotype came up a few times. V and J are TRBV20-1 and TRBJ2-7; weak D call: TRBD2 (6 bases). CDR3 length equals 13 residues. V dropped 3 bases and J dropped 6 bases, with 15 bases sitting between them. Germline V gene data show CDR1 as DFQATT and CDR2 as SNEGSKA (reference sequence). The DNA of the CDR3 is TGCAGTGCTAGTCGGGCGGGGCCCGGCGAGCAGTACTTC. Translating gives CSASRAGPGEQYF.

The chain uses TRBV7-2 and TRBJ2-1; D ambiguous. The CDR3 is 20 residues long. The germline CDR1 and CDR2 sequences are SGHTA and FQGNSA. V shed 5 bases and J shed 3 bases, with 29 bases lying between them. CDR3 amino acids: CASSPTAQRTQPFNYNEQFF. CDR3 in DNA: TGTGCCAGCAGCCCAACTGCACAGAGAACCCAACCATTTAACTACAATGAGCAGTTCTTC.

The chain is built from TRBV6-5 and TRBJ2-3; TRBD2 agrees at 10 bases. The CDR3 runs to 16 residues. In germline, CDR1 is MNHEY, CDR2 SVGAGI. The V gene end was trimmed by 6 bases and the J gene end by 6 bases; junction bases not matched to a gene: 12. The CDR3, as DNA: TGTGCCAGCAGCCCCGAACCGGGACTAGCGTGGGATACGCAGTATTTT. Translating it yields CASSPEPGLAWDTQYF.